One and the same sample provided the 26 T cell receptor beta chains below, sequenced in a study of T cell responses to AZD1222 COVID-19 vaccine. Sequencing used immunoSEQ multiplex PCR; TCRdb keeps in-frame clones, though not all of them. Of about 170,000 clones detected, 90% appear once; the ten largest clones hold more than 1.3%. This specimen consisted of peripheral blood, obtained on day 0 of AZD1222 vaccination. The receptor set was obtained from an adult in good health.

The gene calls are TRBV4-1 and TRBJ1-5; the D gene is possibly TRBD1 (5 bases). Between the trimmed V and J ends, which lost 4 bases and 0 bases, there was a span of 10 bases. Germline CDR1 is MGHRA and CDR2 is YSYEKL. The length of the CDR3 is 15 residues. The CDR3 protein is CASSPRDASNQPQHF. The CDR3 DNA reads TGCGCCAGCAGCCCGCGGGACGCTAGCAATCAGCCCCAGCATTTT.

The sample holds one count of this clone. The rearrangement joins TRBV18 to TRBJ2-1; D is unresolved. V was cut by 4 bases and J by 0 bases, with 10 bases left in between. The CDR3 is 15 residues long. Per the germline V gene, CDR1 is KGHSH and CDR2 is LQKENI. CDR3 protein: CASSRASFSYNEQFF. The DNA of the CDR3 is TGTGCCAGCTCACGAGCTTCATTCTCCTACAATGAGCAGTTCTTC. Complete variable domain (other parts from reference TRBV18 and TRBJ2-1): NAGVMQNPRHLVRRRGQEARLRCSPMKGHSHVYWYRQLPEEGLKFMVYLQKENIIDESGMPKERFSAEFPKEGPSILRIQQVVRGDSAAYFCASSRASFSYNEQFFGPGTRLTVL.

The chain recombines TRBV10-3 with TRBJ1-3; perhaps TRBD1 as D (6 bases). The ends were cut back, 3 bases at V and 0 bases at J, with 15 bases in the middle. The germline V gene encodes CDR1 ENHRY and CDR2 SYGVKD. The CDR3 contains 17 residues. CDR3 loop: CAISDATGPYSGNTIYF. The CDR3 region has the DNA TGTGCCATCAGTGACGCCACAGGGCCTTACTCTGGAAACACCATATATTTT.

The rearrangement joins TRBV28 to TRBJ1-6; 8 nucleotides line up with TRBD1. Germline CDR1 is MDHEN and CDR2 is SYDVKM. This CDR3 comprises 16 residues. Germline trimming cut 3 bases from V and 7 bases from J; bases unmatched to any gene: 8. CDR3 in amino acids: CASSLDRVPGNSPLHF. For the CDR3, the DNA is TGTGCCAGCAGTTTGGACAGGGTTCCTGGAAATTCACCCCTCCACTTT. Based on the CDR3 plus reference TRBV28 and TRBJ1-6, the full variable domain is DVKVTQSSRYLVKRTGEKVFLECVQDMDHENMFWYRQDPGLGLRLIYFSYDVKMKEKGDIPEGYSVSREKKERFSLILESASTNQTSMYLCASSLDRVPGNSPLHFGNGTRLTVT.

The V and J genes are TRBV11-2 and TRBJ2-3, with 7 nucleotides matching TRBD1. The CDR3 is made up of 14 amino acids. The V gene end was trimmed by 5 bases and the J gene end by 7 bases; junction bases not matched to a gene: 9. In germline, CDR1 is SGHAT, CDR2 FQNNGV. The CDR3 is CASSHPTGTHTQYF. In nucleotides, the CDR3 is TGTGCCAGCAGCCATCCGACAGGGACCCATACGCAGTATTTT. Drawing the rest from reference TRBV11-2 and TRBJ2-3, the complete variable domain is EAGVAQSPRYKIIEKRQSVAFWCNPISGHATLYWYQQILGQGPKLLIQFQNNGVVDDSQLPKDRFSAERLKGVDSTLKIQPAKLEDSAVYLCASSHPTGTHTQYFGPGTRLTVL.

This chain joins TRBV4-3 and TRBJ2-1; unclear D gene. In germline, CDR1 is LGHNA, CDR2 YSLEER. The CDR3 is made up of 16 amino acids. V lost 2 bases and J lost 10, with 21 bases in between. CDR3 nucleotides: TGCGCCAGCAGCCAAAGGCGCCCGGACGGACCTACGGAGCAGTTCTTC. Its translation is CASSQRRPDGPTEQFF.

This sequence joins TRBV15 and TRBJ2-7; D gene unclear. CDR3 length equals 15 residues. Between the trimmed V and J ends, which lost 1 base and 0 bases, there was a span of 10 bases. CDR1 is LNHNV, CDR2 YYDKDF, per germline (reference sequence). The CDR3: CATSRVRGSSYEQYF. In DNA, the CDR3 is TGTGCCACCAGCAGAGTTCGCGGCAGCTCCTACGAGCAGTACTTC.

This chain uses TRBV7-8 with TRBJ1-5, with D unresolved. Trimming cost V 3 bases and J 5 bases, with 14 bases left between them. Germline loops: CDR1 SGHVS, CDR2 FQNEAQ. This CDR3 is 15 amino acids long. DNA for the CDR3: TGTGCCAGCAGCTTGACCCAACCCGGAGATCAGCCCCAGCATTTT. Its protein is CASSLTQPGDQPQHF.

About this clone itself: This CDR3 is also generated by other DNA sequences in the sample. The gene calls are TRBV6-5 and TRBJ1-3, with D possibly TRBD1 on 6 matching bases. The CDR3 has 15 amino acids. The ends were cut back, 0 bases at V and 4 bases at J, with 10 bases in the middle. Germline V gives CDR1 MNHEY, CDR2 SVGAGI. The CDR3 DNA reads as TGTGCCAGCAGTTACTCACAGGGTTCCGGAAACACCATATATTTT. This encodes CASSYSQGSGNTIYF.

This chain uses TRBV7-9 with TRBJ2-5; D may correspond to TRBD1 or TRBD2 (6 bases each). Germline V gene data show CDR1 as SEHNR and CDR2 as FQNEAQ (reference sequence). Trimming stripped 4 bases from V and 5 bases from J, with 17 bases between. The CDR3 contains 15 residues. The DNA for the CDR3 is TGTGCCAGCAGCTCGGGGGCCTTTCCGGGGGAGACCCAGTACTTC. Protein: CASSSGAFPGETQYF.

The V call is TRBV7-9, the J call TRBJ2-1; D remains unclear. The CDR3 loop spans 14 amino acids. From germline, CDR1 is SEHNR and CDR2 FQNEAQ (reference sequence). V was trimmed by 2 bases and J by 9 bases, leaving 14 bases between them. In nucleotides, the CDR3 is TGTGCCAGCAGCTTACTAGGGCCTCAAGGTGAGCAGTTCTTC. Translating gives CASSLLGPQGEQFF.

The gene calls are TRBV6-6 and TRBJ1-5, with TRBD1 as a possible D gene (6 bases). CDR1 is MNHNY and CDR2 is SVGAGI in the germline V gene (reference sequence). The CDR3 has 16 residues. The germline V and J ends were trimmed by 6 bases and 3 bases, with 18 bases remaining between them. The CDR3, as DNA: TGTGCCAGCAGGCCCGGGACAACTAGCTACAATCAGCCCCAGCATTTT. It yields the protein CASRPGTTSYNQPQHF.

Only a few counts were recorded for this clone. J is TRBJ1-3 and V is TRBV19; the D gene is possibly TRBD1 (6 bases). The CDR3 spans 15 residues. CDR1 is LNHDA and CDR2 is SQIVND in the germline V gene (reference sequence). V was trimmed by 9 bases and J by 3 bases, leaving 18 bases between them. The CDR3 DNA reads TGTGCCAGCAAGGCGACTTGGACAGTTGGAAACACCATATATTTT. This translates into CASKATWTVGNTIYF.

The chain uses TRBV5-1 and TRBJ1-1; a weak D match, TRBD1 (5 bases). Germline assignment: CDR1 SGHRS and CDR2 YFSETQ. The V and J ends lost 3 bases and 0 bases respectively, with 9 bases between them. The CDR3 totals 14 residues. The CDR3 loop reads CASSSDSMNTEAFF. CDR3 nucleotide sequence: TGCGCCAGCAGCTCTGACAGCATGAACACTGAAGCTTTCTTT.

The chain employs TRBV6-2 or TRBV6-3 and TRBJ1-1, with a possible D match to TRBD1 (5 bases). Trimming shortened V by 0 bases and J by 11 bases, and 13 bases separated the two germline ends. The CDR3 runs to 13 residues. Germline CDR1 reads MNHEY; CDR2 reads SVGEGT. In DNA form, the CDR3 reads TGTGCCAGCAGTTACTCGGGGGGTCAGAACGCTTTCTTT. It specifies CASSYSGGQNAFF.

The chain employs TRBV19 and TRBJ2-1; D is possibly TRBD1 (5 bases). Trimming stripped 3 bases from V and 9 bases from J, with 15 bases between. This CDR3 spans 14 amino acids. The germline V gene encodes CDR1 LNHDA and CDR2 SQIVND (reference sequence). The CDR3: CASSIEAGLSEQFF. The CDR3 DNA sequence: TGTGCCAGTAGTATCGAGGCAGGGTTAAGTGAGCAGTTCTTC. Variable domain in full (rest from reference TRBV19 and TRBJ2-1): DGGITQSPKYLFRKEGQNVTLSCEQNLNHDAMYWYRQDPGQGLRLIYYSQIVNDFQKGDIAEGYSVSREKKESFPLTVTSAQKNPTAFYLCASSIEAGLSEQFFGPGTRLTVL.

The J gene is TRBJ2-5, the V gene TRBV24-1; 9 positions match TRBD2. The CDR3 has 16 amino acids. Germline CDR1 KGHDR, CDR2 SFDVKD. The V and J ends lost 4 bases and 5 bases, in that order; junction bases with no gene match: 10. This chain's CDR3 is CATSEIGGGAEETQYF. As DNA, the CDR3 is TGTGCCACCAGTGAGATTGGCGGGGGGGCCGAGGAGACCCAGTACTTC.

By proportion, this clone is large. The chain is built from TRBV19 and TRBJ1-1; no reliable D call. Trimming removed 1 base at V and 5 bases at J, with 11 bases between. CDR1 and CDR2 from the germline V gene are LNHDA and SQIVND (reference sequence). The length of the CDR3 is 14 residues. The CDR3 loop is CASSIVPGMTEAFF. In DNA, the CDR3 is TGTGCCAGTAGTATAGTTCCAGGTATGACTGAAGCTTTCTTT.

The chain links TRBV7-6 to TRBJ1-2; D unclear. CDR1 is SGHVS and CDR2 is FNYEAQ in the germline V gene. V gave up 1 base and J gave up 1 base, with 10 bases separating them. The CDR3 sequence is 15 residues long. The CDR3 coding sequence is TGTGCCAGCAGCTTAGGCAGGCCGAATAACTATGGCTACACCTTC. Its protein product is CASSLGRPNNYGYTF.

The DNA of the CDR3 is TGTGCCAGCAGCGAAATACAGGGCTGGGGCTACACCTTC. It codes for CASSEIQGWGYTF. V usage is TRBV11-3 and J usage is TRBJ1-2, with a tentative D call TRBD1 (6 bases). V shed 5 bases and J shed 8 bases, with 15 bases lying between them. CDR3 length: 13 amino acids. The germline gives CDR1 SGHNT, CDR2 YENEEA.

This clone has a single count. V usage is TRBV6-6 and J usage is TRBJ1-5; TRBD1 agrees at 8 bases. With 4 bases clipped from V and 2 bases from J, the junction kept 7 bases outside the gene matches. Germline V lookup: CDR1 MNHNY, CDR2 SVGAGI (reference sequence). This CDR3 comprises 16 residues. This chain's CDR3 is CASSSQGARGNQPQHF. Written as DNA, the CDR3 is TGTGCCAGCAGTTCCCAGGGGGCGCGGGGCAATCAGCCCCAGCATTTT.

This CDR3 is CASSQEATGAGYTF. In DNA, the CDR3 is TGTGCCAGCAGCCAAGAGGCGACAGGGGCCGGCTACACCTTC. The gene calls are TRBV14 and TRBJ1-2; the match to TRBD1 covers 8 bases. After removal of 0 bases from V and 8 bases from J, the junction contained 5 bases not matched to a gene. Per the germline V gene, CDR1 is SGHDN and CDR2 is FVKESK. This CDR3 contains 14 residues.

The V call is TRBV5-8, the J call TRBJ2-3; D may be TRBD1 (5 bases). Germline lookup yields CDR1 SGHTS and CDR2 YDEGEE. This CDR3 comprises 15 residues. V was clipped by 0 bases and J by 2 bases, with 10 bases between them. CDR3 DNA sequence: TGTGCCAGCAGCTTGGGCAGGGCGTCCACAGATACGCAGTATTTT. Translating gives CASSLGRASTDTQYF.

The rearrangement links TRBV5-8 to TRBJ1-5; D not certain. The CDR3 totals 15 residues. The V gene lost 2 bases and the J gene lost 0 bases, with 9 bases spanning the gap. Germline CDR1 reads SGHTS; CDR2 reads YDEGEE. CDR3: CASSFRGYSNQPQHF. CDR3 nucleotide sequence: TGTGCCAGCAGCTTCCGGGGTTATAGCAATCAGCCCCAGCATTTT.

V and J are TRBV7-8 and TRBJ2-7; 7 bases match TRBD1. The trim removed 3 bases at V and 1 base at J, leaving 9 bases unmatched. CDR1 and CDR2 from the germline V gene are SGHVS and FQNEAQ. This CDR3 is built from 16 residues. This CDR3 reads CASSFNRGKESYEQYF. In DNA form, the CDR3 reads TGTGCCAGCAGCTTCAACAGGGGTAAGGAATCCTACGAGCAGTACTTC.

This clone was recorded only once. This rearrangement joins TRBV5-1 to TRBJ1-2; tentative D call: TRBD1 (5 bases). Germline-derived CDR1 and CDR2 are SGHRS and YFSETQ. V was pared by 0 bases and J by 7 bases, with 13 bases between. This CDR3 contains 14 residues. The CDR3 nucleotides are TGCGCCAGCAGCTTGGTTGGCGGGGGTAGTGGCTACACCTTC. It codes for CASSLVGGGSGYTF.